The 20 T cell receptor beta chains given below trace back to one sample, sequenced in a study of T cells in women clearing cervical HPV infection. Profiled with immunoSEQ multiplex PCR; TCRdb holds only in-frame clones, not every one. The sample has more than 20,000 clones; the top ten hold approximately 9.8%. The sample was blood buffy coat. The receptors here all came from a woman between 18 and 69 years old with a cervical HPV16 infection that either progressed to CIN3+ or cleared (not recorded which).

Turning to this clone: The read halts 3 residues ahead of the CDR3 end, with the missing end drawn from the germline J gene. This rearrangement joins TRBV19 to TRBJ1-5; D perhaps matches TRBD1 (6 bases). From germline, CDR1 is LNHDA and CDR2 SQIVND (reference sequence). CDR3 length: 15 residues. Trimming left V 1 base short and J 7 bases short, with 14 bases between. Partial CDR3 DNA: TGTGCCAGTAGTATAGGGGGGGGCGTGGAGCAGCCC. It is translated as CASSIGGGVEQP. The full CDR3 is CASSIGGGVEQPQHF.

Concerning this clone: The read finishes 3 residues shy of the CDR3 end, and the germline J gene is used to complete it. The V call is TRBV2, the J call TRBJ2-5; D is undetermined. The length of the CDR3 is 12 residues. Trimming cost V 5 bases and J 4 bases, with 8 bases left between them. Germline V gives CDR1 SNHLY, CDR2 FYNNEI. This CDR3 is CASSYLRETQYF. The covered CDR3 bases are TGTGCCAGCAGTTATTTGCGAGAGACC.

As to this clone: The CDR3 end is not reached by the read, which stops 3 residues before it; the germline J gene fills it in. This chain links TRBV29-1 with TRBJ2-2, with a possible D match to TRBD1 (6 bases). The V end was cut by 6 bases, the J end by 6 bases, with 11 bases between. Per germline, CDR1 SQVTM and CDR2 ANQGSEA. This CDR3 spans 12 amino acids. The part of the CDR3 DNA that was read is TGCAGCGTCGGCACAGGGCCCGGGGAG. Its protein is CSVGTGPGE. In full, the CDR3 is CSVGTGPGELFF.

With respect to this clone: The read is 3 residues too short to cover the CDR3 end, so that end is filled in from the germline J gene. The rearrangement links TRBV20-1 to TRBJ2-1; D is possibly TRBD1 (5 bases). CDR3 size: 10 residues. V lost 6 bases and J lost 7, with 7 bases in between. The germline gives CDR1 DFQATT, CDR2 SNEGSKA (reference sequence). The CDR3 DNA, read in part, is TGCAGTGCGGCAGGGAATGAG. This codes for CSAAGNE. The entire CDR3 is CSAAGNEQFF.

Concerning this clone: Read sequence stops 3 residues before the CDR3 end, and the germline J gene provides the missing end. The V and J genes are TRBV19 and TRBJ2-7; the match to TRBD1 covers 7 bases. The CDR3 extends over 13 amino acids. Trimming cost V 3 bases and J 5 bases; bases outside gene matches: 4. CDR1 is LNHDA and CDR2 is SQIVND in the germline V gene (reference sequence). The sequenced CDR3 bases are TGTGCCAGTAGTATGGGCACAGGGGACGAG. Its translation: CASSMGTGDE. The CDR3 reads in full as CASSMGTGDEQYF.

Regarding this clone: The read halts 3 residues ahead of the CDR3 end, with the missing end drawn from the germline J gene. The J gene is TRBJ2-1, the V gene TRBV15; D remains ambiguous. Trimming removed 7 bases at V and 3 bases at J, with 13 bases between. The CDR3 extends over 14 amino acids. CDR1 and CDR2 (germline): LNHNV, YYDKDF (reference sequence). CDR3 sequence reads: CATKAGTDYNEQFF. Partial CDR3 DNA: TGTGCCACCAAGGCTGGCACCGACTACAATGAG.

Regarding this clone: The CDR3 end lies 3 residues beyond the end of the read and is filled in from the germline J gene. The chain recombines TRBV7-3 with TRBJ1-2; the D gene is possibly TRBD1 (6 bases). This CDR3 region has 15 residues. Germline loops: CDR1 SGHTA, CDR2 FQGTGA. The CDR3 DNA, read in part, is TGTGCCAGCAGCTTAACGGGGGCTAGCACAGATACC. Translation gives CASSLTGASTDT. The full-length CDR3 reads as CASSLTGASTDTYTF.

The covered CDR3 bases are TGCGCCAGCAGCTTGGAAGACAGGGGGTGGGGTGGC. Its protein product is CASSLEDRGWGG. The CDR3 in full is CASSLEDRGWGGYTF. This chain links TRBV5-1 with TRBJ1-2; 9 bases map to TRBD1. The read halts 3 residues ahead of the CDR3 end, with the missing end drawn from the germline J gene. Germline CDR1 is SGHRS and CDR2 is YFSETQ. J was trimmed by 7 bases and V by 0 bases; bases with no gene match: 7. CDR3 length equals 15 residues. Looking up the rest from reference TRBV5-1 and TRBJ1-2 gives the full variable domain: KAGVTQTPRYLIKTRGQQVTLSCSPISGHRSVSWYQQTPGQGLQFLFEYFSETQRNKGNFPGRFSGRQFSNSRSEMNVSTLELGDSALYLCASSLEDRGWGGYTFGSGTRLTVV.

Regarding this clone: The CDR3 is cut off 3 residues early in the read; its end comes from the germline J gene. The chain employs TRBV20-1 and TRBJ2-7; 8 bases line up with TRBD1. From germline, CDR1 is DFQATT and CDR2 SNEGSKA (reference sequence). With 5 bases clipped from V and 0 bases from J, the junction kept 12 bases outside the gene matches. The CDR3 is 16 amino acids. The part of the CDR3 DNA that was read is TGCAGTGCTCAGGGGGCGGACTACAATAGCTCCTACGAG. Its translation is CSAQGADYNSSYE. The entire CDR3 protein is CSAQGADYNSSYEQYF.

Turning to this clone: The CDR3 goes on 3 residues after the read ends, and that part is filled in from the germline J gene. The rearrangement uses TRBV7-2 and TRBJ2-5; perhaps TRBD2 as D (5 bases). V was cut by 6 bases and J by 7 bases, with 18 bases left in between. Germline V gene sequence: CDR1 SGHTA, CDR2 FQGNSA. The length of the CDR3 is 14 residues. CDR3 sequence reads: CASSRLRDAGTQYF. Partial CDR3 DNA: TGTGCCAGCAGTCGCCTCCGGGATGCGGGGACC.

About this clone: The read terminates 3 residues ahead of where the CDR3 ends, so the germline J gene completes it. The V gene is TRBV12-3 or TRBV12-4, the J gene TRBJ2-5; D remains unclear. The V end lost 5 bases, the J end lost 5 bases, and 12 bases lay between the germline ends. This CDR3 comprises 13 residues. Incomplete CDR3 DNA: TGTGCCAGCAGTCCCGGGTCCCGGGAGACC. Protein product: CASSPGSRET. Given in full, the CDR3 is CASSPGSRETQYF.

With regard to this clone: The read terminates 3 residues before the CDR3 end, so the remaining end is supplied by the germline J gene. The chain uses TRBV20-1 and TRBJ1-1; D is uncertain. Per the germline V gene, CDR1 is DFQATT and CDR2 is SNEGSKA (reference sequence). This CDR3 is 13 amino acids long. The covered CDR3 bases are TGCAGTGCTAGAGGGGCAGGTAAGAGGGAA. Translation gives CSARGAGKRE. Given in full, the CDR3 is CSARGAGKREAFF.

On this clone: The read halts 3 residues ahead of the CDR3 end, with the missing end drawn from the germline J gene. V usage is TRBV7-3 and J usage is TRBJ2-1; 10 bases map to TRBD2. This CDR3 comprises 14 residues. The germline gives CDR1 SGHTA, CDR2 FQGTGA. Unmatched junction bases numbered 2, after V lost 2 bases and J lost 7 bases. The sequenced part of the CDR3 DNA is TGTGCCAGCAGCTTAGGACTAGCGGAGAATGAG. Translating it yields CASSLGLAENE. The full CDR3 reads CASSLGLAENEQFF.

As to this clone: The read gets to within 3 residues of the CDR3 end, and the germline J gene fills in the rest. V usage is TRBV5-1 and J usage is TRBJ1-1; TRBD1 aligns across 7 bases. Unmatched junction bases numbered 22, after V lost 4 bases and J lost 1 base. The CDR3 is 20 residues long. Germline loops: CDR1 SGHRS, CDR2 YFSETQ. This CDR3 reads CASSKRKTGLSVDPNTEAFF. The sequenced part of the CDR3 DNA is TGCGCCAGCAGCAAAAGAAAGACAGGGCTGTCGGTCGACCCGAACACTGAA. The variable domain in full, completed from reference TRBV5-1 and TRBJ1-1, reads KAGVTQTPRYLIKTRGQQVTLSCSPISGHRSVSWYQQTPGQGLQFLFEYFSETQRNKGNFPGRFSGRQFSNSRSEMNVSTLELGDSALYLCASSKRKTGLSVDPNTEAFFGQGTRLTVV.

For this clone: Sequencing ends 3 residues short of the CDR3 end; the germline J gene provides the rest. The V and J genes are TRBV5-1 and TRBJ2-5, with D possibly TRBD2 on 5 matching bases. The V end was cut by 3 bases, the J end by 2 bases, with 14 bases between. The CDR3 has 15 amino acids. Germline V CDR1 and CDR2: SGHRS, YFSETQ. CDR3 bases read: TGCGCCAGCAGCTCTCAACTCGCGGGTCAAGAGACC. As protein: CASSSQLAGQET. The whole CDR3 is CASSSQLAGQETQYF.

Details on this clone: The CDR3 extends 3 residues past the end of the read, so its final part is completed from the germline J gene. The chain couples TRBV7-2 to TRBJ2-5; D not resolved. V lost 5 bases and J lost 4, with 17 bases in between. The CDR3 spans 15 residues. Germline assignment: CDR1 SGHTA and CDR2 FQGNSA. CDR3 DNA (partial): TGTGCCAGCAGCAAAACTATCCCTTCGCGAGAGACC. Amino acids: CASSKTIPSRET. From start to end, the CDR3 is CASSKTIPSRETQYF.

About this clone: The CDR3 end falls 3 residues outside the read, so it is completed with the germline J gene. V gene TRBV27 combines with J gene TRBJ2-1, with D uncertain. The CDR3 is 11 amino acids. Germline CDR1 MNHEY, CDR2 SMNVEV (reference sequence). V lost 1 base to trimming and J lost 9 bases, with 4 bases between them. CDR3 region: CASSLYGEQFF. The covered CDR3 bases are TGTGCCAGCAGTTTATACGGTGAG.

As concerns this clone: The read terminates 3 residues ahead of where the CDR3 ends, so the germline J gene completes it. This rearrangement joins TRBV19 to TRBJ1-5; possible D gene TRBD1, 6 bases. CDR3 length: 15 amino acids. Trimming pared 7 bases from V and 1 base from J, leaving 14 bases between. Germline V CDR1 and CDR2: LNHDA, SQIVND (reference sequence). The CDR3 protein is CASNPRTESNQPQHF. CDR3 bases read: TGTGCCAGTAACCCTCGGACAGAGAGCAATCAGCCC.

Comment on this clone: The read ends 3 residues shy of where the CDR3 ends; the end is completed using the germline J gene. V is TRBV4-1 and J is TRBJ1-2, with D possibly being TRBD1 (5 bases). Germline V lookup: CDR1 MGHRA, CDR2 YSYEKL. The CDR3 sequence is 14 residues long. V was clipped by 4 bases and J by 0 bases, with 9 bases between them. The DNA read from the CDR3 is TGCGCCAGCAGCCGACCGACAGCTAACTATGGC. Translated: CASSRPTANYG. In full, the CDR3 reads CASSRPTANYGYTF.

About this clone: The read stops 3 residues short of the end of the CDR3; the missing end is completed from the germline J gene. V and J are TRBV2 and TRBJ1-3; D is unresolved. V gave up 11 bases and J gave up 3 bases, with 17 bases separating them. Germline V lookup: CDR1 SNHLY, CDR2 FYNNEI. This CDR3 is 14 amino acids long. The sequenced part of the CDR3 DNA is TGTGCCGTCCCCCCCGCGGAGGTTGGAAACACC. It is translated as CAVPPAEVGNT. The whole CDR3 protein is CAVPPAEVGNTIYF.